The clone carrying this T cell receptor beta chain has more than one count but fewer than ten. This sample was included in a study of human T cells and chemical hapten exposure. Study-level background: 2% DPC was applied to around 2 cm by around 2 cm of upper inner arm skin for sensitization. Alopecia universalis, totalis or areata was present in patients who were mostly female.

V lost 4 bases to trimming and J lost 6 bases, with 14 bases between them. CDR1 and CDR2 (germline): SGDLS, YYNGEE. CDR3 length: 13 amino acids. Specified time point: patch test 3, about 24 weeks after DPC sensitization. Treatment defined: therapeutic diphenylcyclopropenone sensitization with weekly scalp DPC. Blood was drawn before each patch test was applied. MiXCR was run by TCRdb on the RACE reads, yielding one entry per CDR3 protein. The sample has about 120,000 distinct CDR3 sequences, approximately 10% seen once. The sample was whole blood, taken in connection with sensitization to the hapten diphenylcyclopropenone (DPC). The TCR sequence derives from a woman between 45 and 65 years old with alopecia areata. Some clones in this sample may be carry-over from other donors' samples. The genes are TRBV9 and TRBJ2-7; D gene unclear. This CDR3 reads CASSPDLTREQYF. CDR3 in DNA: TGTGCCAGCAGCCCAGACCTCACCCGCGAGCAGTACTTC.